This T cell receptor (beta chain) was documented in a study of T cells in Graves' hyperthyroidism and ophthalmopathy. Each diagnosis drew on symptoms, thyroxine, TRAb, thyroid ultrasound and orbital computed tomography findings. This clonotype was seen a few times. The CDR3 spans 16 residues. Germline lookup yields CDR1 LGHNT and CDR2 FRNRAP. After removal of 5 bases from V and 4 bases from J, the junction contained 11 bases not matched to a gene. Authors of the study amplified TCR beta CDR3 regions from RNA transcripts. The HTBI primer set served for first-round RT-PCR of the TCR CDR3. TCRdb analysed the multiplex PCR reads with MiXCR anew, one entry per CDR3 protein. The repertoire includes about 340,000 distinct CDR3 sequences, 18% of them detected once, and around 54% sits in the top ten.

Sequencing used blood. This sequence joins TRBV12-5 and TRBJ1-5; 7 nucleotides agree with TRBD1. The TCR originated in a woman in her forties or fifties with Graves' hyperthyroidism. In nucleotides, the CDR3 is TGTGCTAGTGGTGACATAGACAGGGCCCTTAATCAGCCCCAGCATTTT. Its translation is CASGDIDRALNQPQHF. The variable domain in full, with the rest retrieved from reference TRBV12-5 and TRBJ1-5, is DARVTQTPRHKVTEMGQEVTMRCQPILGHNTVFWYRQTMMQGLELLAYFRNRAPLDDSGMPKDRFSAEMPDATLATLKIQPSEPRDSAVYFCASGDIDRALNQPQHFGDGTRLSIL.